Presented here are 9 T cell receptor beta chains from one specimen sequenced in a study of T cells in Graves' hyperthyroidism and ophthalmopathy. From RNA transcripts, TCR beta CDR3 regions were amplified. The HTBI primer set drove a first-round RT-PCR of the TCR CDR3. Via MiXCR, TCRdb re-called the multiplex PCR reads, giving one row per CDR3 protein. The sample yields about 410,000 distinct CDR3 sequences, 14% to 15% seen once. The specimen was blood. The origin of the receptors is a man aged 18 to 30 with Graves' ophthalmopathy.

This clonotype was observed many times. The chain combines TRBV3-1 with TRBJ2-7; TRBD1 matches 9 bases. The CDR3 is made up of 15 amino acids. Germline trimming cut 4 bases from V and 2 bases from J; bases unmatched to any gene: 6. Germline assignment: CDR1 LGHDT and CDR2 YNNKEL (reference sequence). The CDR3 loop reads CASSRTWDRAYEQYF. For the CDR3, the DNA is TGTGCCAGCAGCCGAACGTGGGACAGGGCCTACGAGCAGTACTTC.

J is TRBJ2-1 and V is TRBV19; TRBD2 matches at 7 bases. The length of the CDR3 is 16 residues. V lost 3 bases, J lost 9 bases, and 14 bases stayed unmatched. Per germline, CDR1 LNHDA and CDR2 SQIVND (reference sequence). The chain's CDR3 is CASSIDVAGSQSEQFF. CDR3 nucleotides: TGTGCCAGTAGTATTGATGTAGCGGGTTCTCAAAGTGAGCAGTTCTTC.

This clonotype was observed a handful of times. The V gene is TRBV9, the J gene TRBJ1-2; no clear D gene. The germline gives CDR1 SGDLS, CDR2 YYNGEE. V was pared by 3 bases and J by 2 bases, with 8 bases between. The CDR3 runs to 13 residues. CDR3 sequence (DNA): TGTGCCAGCAGCGACTACCAGAACTATGGCTACACCTTC. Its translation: CASSDYQNYGYTF.

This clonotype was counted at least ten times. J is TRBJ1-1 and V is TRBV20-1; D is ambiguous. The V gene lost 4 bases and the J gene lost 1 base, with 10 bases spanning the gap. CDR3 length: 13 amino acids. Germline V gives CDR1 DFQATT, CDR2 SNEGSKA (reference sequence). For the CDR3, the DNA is TGCAGTGCTAACCGACCGGCGAACACTGAAGCTTTCTTT. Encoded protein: CSANRPANTEAFF.

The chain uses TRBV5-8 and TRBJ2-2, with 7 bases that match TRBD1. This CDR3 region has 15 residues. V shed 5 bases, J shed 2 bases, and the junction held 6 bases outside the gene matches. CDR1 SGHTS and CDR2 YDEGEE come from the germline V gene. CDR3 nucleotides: TGTGCCAGCAGGAACGGGACAGATAACACCGGGGAGCTGTTTTTT. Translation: CASRNGTDNTGELFF. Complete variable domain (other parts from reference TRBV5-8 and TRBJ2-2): EAGVTQSPTHLIKTRGQQATLRCSPISGHTSVYWYQQALGLGLQFLLWYDEGEERNRGNFPPRFSGRQFPNYSSELNVNALELEDSALYLCASRNGTDNTGELFFGEGSRLTVL.

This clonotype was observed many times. CDR3 sequence reads: CASSEGGAYGYTF. The CDR3 DNA reads as TGTGCCAGCAGTGAGGGGGGCGCTTATGGCTACACCTTC. The V and J genes are TRBV2 and TRBJ1-2; the D gene is possibly TRBD1 (6 bases). The CDR3 is 13 residues long. With 3 bases removed from V and 5 bases from J, the gap between germline ends came to 10 bases. CDR1 SNHLY and CDR2 FYNNEI come from the germline V gene.

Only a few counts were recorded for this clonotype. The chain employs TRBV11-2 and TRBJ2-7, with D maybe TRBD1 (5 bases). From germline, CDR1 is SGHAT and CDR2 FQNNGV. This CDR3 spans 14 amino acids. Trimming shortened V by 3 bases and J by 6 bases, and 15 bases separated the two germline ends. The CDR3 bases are TGTGCCAGCAGCTTGGGGTCAGGGTATGCCGAGCAGTACTTC. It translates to CASSLGSGYAEQYF.

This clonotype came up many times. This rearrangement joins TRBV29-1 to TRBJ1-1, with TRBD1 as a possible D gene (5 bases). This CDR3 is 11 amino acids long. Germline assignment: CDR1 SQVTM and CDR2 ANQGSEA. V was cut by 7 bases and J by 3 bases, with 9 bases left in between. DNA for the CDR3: TGCAGCGCCGGGGCCGACACTGAAGCTTTCTTT. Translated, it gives CSAGADTEAFF.

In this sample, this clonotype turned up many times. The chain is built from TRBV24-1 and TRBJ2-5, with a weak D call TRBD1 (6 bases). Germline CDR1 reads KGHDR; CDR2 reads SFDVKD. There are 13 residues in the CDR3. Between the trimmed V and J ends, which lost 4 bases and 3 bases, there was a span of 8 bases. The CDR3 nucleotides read TGTGCCACCAGTGAGGGGGCTGAAGAGACCCAGTACTTC. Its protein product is CATSEGAEETQYF.